Sequencing of this T cell receptor beta chain was carried out in a study of cytomegalovirus exposure and HLA in healthy donors. Study-level points and caveats: Common viral pathogens seemed to be connected with several of the most significant clusters, according to a later analysis. In a later analysis, approximately 15,000 TCR beta sequences were associated with HLA alleles at 0.05 false discovery rate. The listing of roughly 160 TCR beta chains classed them as cytomegalovirus-associated. About 87% or about 30% of the time was how often most TCR beta V segments were productive, according to an earlier analysis.

PCR employed 60 Vbeta and 13 Jbeta primers. Profiling relied on immunoSEQ multiplex PCR, and the TCRdb table lists in-frame clones only, not all of them. This table holds over 100,000 clones, approximately 67% found once. Note on this clone: Its matching antigen is unknown.

The sequencing input was PBMCs. This receptor was taken from a man aged 18 to 30 in good health and CMV-seronegative.

The CDR3: CASLSRGRSLNTEAFF. The CDR3 region has the DNA TGTGCCAGTCTTTCTAGGGGAAGGAGCTTGAACACTGAAGCTTTCTTT. The chain carries TRBV19 and TRBJ1-1, with TRBD1 as a possible D gene (5 bases). The CDR3 length is 16 residues. Germline V gene data show CDR1 as LNHDA and CDR2 as SQIVND (reference sequence). Trimming stripped 8 bases from V and 0 bases from J, with 19 bases between.